What follows are 4 T cell receptor beta chains derived from one specimen sequenced in a study of blood T cell repertoires in COVID-19. The repertoire was sequenced with immunoSEQ multiplex PCR; TCRdb's copy has only in-frame clones and lacks some. The sample yields 120,000 to 150,000 clones, about nine tenths seen once. Sequencing was performed on PBMCs or T cells enriched from blood (not recorded which). All receptors derive from a woman in her 40s who had been exposed to COVID-19.

The V gene is TRBV19, the J gene TRBJ2-7; TRBD2 might be the D (7 bases). Trimming shortened V by 7 bases and J by 7 bases, and 17 bases separated the two germline ends. Germline assignment: CDR1 LNHDA and CDR2 SQIVND (reference sequence). The CDR3 is 13 residues long. Written as DNA, the CDR3 is TGTGCCAGTAATTTTCGGGGGGCTCGGGAGCAGTACTTC. It is translated as CASNFRGAREQYF.

V usage is TRBV13 and J usage is TRBJ2-7; 10 bases are a match to TRBD2. Germline CDR1 is PRHDT and CDR2 is FYEKMQ (reference sequence). CDR3 size: 17 residues. The junction had 13 bases not matched to a gene; V was cut back by 5 bases and J by 3 bases. The CDR3 nucleotides are TGTGCCAGCAGCCCGCCAGGAGCGGGAGGGACCCACTACGAGCAGTACTTC. Translating gives CASSPPGAGGTHYEQYF.

The V gene is TRBV10-1, the J gene TRBJ1-1; no definite D call. This CDR3 contains 16 residues. CDR1 is WNHNN, CDR2 SYGVQD, per germline (reference sequence). The V and J ends lost 0 bases and 0 bases respectively, with 11 bases between them. As DNA, the CDR3 is TGCGCCAGCAGTGAGTCTCCCGGGGTTGTGAACACTGAAGCTTTCTTT. Amino acids: CASSESPGVVNTEAFF.

The CDR3, as DNA: TGTGCCAGCAGTGACCAGGGTACCTTGATTGGTCAGCCCCAGCATTTT. The encoded protein is CASSDQGTLIGQPQHF. This chain joins TRBV6-1 and TRBJ1-5, with a tentative D call TRBD1 (5 bases). CDR1 and CDR2 (germline): MNHNS, SASEGT. V shed 3 bases and J shed 6 bases, with 18 bases lying between them. The CDR3 loop spans 16 amino acids.